Each of the 30 T cell receptor beta chains below was sequenced from the same sample in a study of post-analysis software for immune sequencing data. Findings of the study overall: Higher frequency in patients than in controls was seen for about five TRBV segments, with TRBV5-6, TRBV5-1 and TRBV20-1 among them.

For these receptors, no antigen is known. Unique molecular identifiers were present in the TCR beta cDNA libraries. TCRdb called the PCR reads again in MiXCR, with one record for every CDR3 protein. The data contain 650,000 to 850,000 distinct CDR3 sequences, approximately 50% of them seen just once; the ten biggest clones take up 4.6%. Specimen: blood. The receptors were gathered from a girl aged 10-17 years with multiple sclerosis.

The genes are TRBV6-5 and TRBJ2-3; 8 bases align to TRBD1. The CDR3 has 16 residues. Germline V gene lookup returns CDR1 MNHEY and CDR2 SVGAGI. The V gene end was trimmed by 3 bases and the J gene end by 2 bases; junction bases not matched to a gene: 7. This chain's CDR3 is CASSYRRTGTTDTQYF. CDR3 nucleotides: TGTGCCAGCAGTTATCGCCGGACAGGGACCACAGATACGCAGTATTTT.

J is TRBJ1-2 and V is TRBV2, with D unclear. Germline values: CDR1 SNHLY, CDR2 FYNNEI. The ends were cut back, 3 bases at V and 3 bases at J, with 17 bases in the middle. CDR3 size: 16 residues. For the CDR3, the DNA is TGTGCCAGCAGTGAGGTAGGGTCCCGGAGTGACTATGGCTACACCTTC. This gives the protein CASSEVGSRSDYGYTF.

This chain links TRBV29-1 with TRBJ2-5; D remains ambiguous. Deletions cut 5 bases from V and 13 bases from J, with 20 bases between. This CDR3 is built from 12 residues. CDR1 and CDR2 from the germline V gene are SQVTM and ANQGSEA. CDR3 sequence: CSVHHPVSTLYF. The CDR3, as DNA: TGCAGCGTTCATCACCCAGTTTCAACACTGTACTTC.

The chain links TRBV20-1 to TRBJ2-5; 7 bases agree with TRBD2. The trim removed 1 base at V and 1 base at J, leaving 6 bases unmatched. CDR1 DFQATT and CDR2 SNEGSKA come from the germline V gene (reference sequence). The CDR3 consists of 15 residues. The CDR3 reads CSARAPGGGQETQYF. The CDR3 DNA reads as TGCAGTGCTAGAGCTCCTGGGGGGGGCCAAGAGACCCAGTACTTC.

This clonotype was seen a few times. V gene TRBV7-2 combines with J gene TRBJ1-1; D call uncertain. The germline V gene has CDR1 SGHTA and CDR2 FQGNSA. The V end lost 2 bases, the J end lost 5 bases, and 12 bases lay between the germline ends. The CDR3 is 14 amino acids. CDR3 sequence reads: CASSLLVGVTEAFF. In DNA form, the CDR3 reads TGTGCCAGCAGCTTATTGGTTGGGGTTACTGAAGCTTTCTTT. Using reference TRBV7-2 and TRBJ1-1 for the parts outside the CDR3, the full variable domain is GAGVSQSPSNKVTEKGKDVELRCDPISGHTALYWYRQSLGQGLEFLIYFQGNSAPDKSGLPSDRFSAERTGGSVSTLTIQRTQQEDSAVYLCASSLLVGVTEAFFGQGTRLTVV.

This clonotype was observed a few times. The rearrangement uses TRBV5-1 and TRBJ2-1, with D uncertain. V was pared by 4 bases and J by 4 bases, with 15 bases between. The CDR3 contains 15 residues. Germline CDR1 SGHRS, CDR2 YFSETQ. CDR3 nucleotides: TGCGCCAGCAGCCATACGGTTGGTGTGTACAATGAGCAGTTCTTC. Its protein product is CASSHTVGVYNEQFF.

This chain joins TRBV20-1 and TRBJ1-5, with 7 positions matching TRBD1. From germline, CDR1 is DFQATT and CDR2 SNEGSKA (reference sequence). CDR3 length: 13 residues. J gave up 5 bases and V 6 bases, and 7 bases lay outside the gene matches. As DNA, the CDR3 is TGCAGTGCGGTAGACAGGGTGGATCAGCCCCAGCATTTT. It is translated as CSAVDRVDQPQHF.

The genes are TRBV7-9 and TRBJ2-7, with 9 bases fitting TRBD2. Looked up from germline, CDR1 is SEHNR and CDR2 is FQNEAQ (reference sequence). The CDR3 has 14 amino acids. After removal of 2 bases from V and 5 bases from J, the junction contained 4 bases not matched to a gene. The CDR3 DNA is TGTGCCAGCAGCTTACTAGCGGGAATGCACGAGCAGTACTTC. It codes for CASSLLAGMHEQYF.

The genes are TRBV20-1 and TRBJ2-1; TRBD2 matches at 8 bases. The CDR3 has 15 residues. V lost 6 bases and J lost 5; bases outside the gene matches: 12. CDR1 and CDR2 (germline): DFQATT, SNEGSKA (reference sequence). The CDR3 sequence: CSATGNSGADNEQFF. The CDR3 DNA sequence: TGCAGTGCAACAGGGAATAGCGGGGCCGACAATGAGCAGTTCTTC.

This clonotype has only a few counts. V usage is TRBV29-1 and J usage is TRBJ1-1; D is uncertain. Germline assignment: CDR1 SQVTM and CDR2 ANQGSEA. The CDR3 spans 11 residues. V dropped 5 bases and J dropped 3 bases, with 7 bases sitting between them. CDR3 coding DNA: TGCAGCGTTCGACCGTACACTGAAGCTTTCTTT. Amino acids: CSVRPYTEAFF.

This clonotype was seen more than once but under ten times. Relative to the germline gene, one junction end is altered; a read error may explain this. This sequence joins TRBV5-1 and TRBJ2-7; 9 bases are shared with TRBD1. Germline V CDR1 and CDR2: SGHRS, YFSETQ. The CDR3 sequence is 15 residues long. The CDR3 sequence: CASSLGPGQGYEQYF. The CDR3 DNA reads TGCGCCAGCAGTTTGGGACCGGGACAGGGCTACGAGCAGTACTTC.

The chain uses TRBV12-3 or TRBV12-4 and TRBJ2-3; D is possibly TRBD1 (6 bases). Trimming left V 7 bases short and J 1 base short, with 18 bases between. CDR3 length: 16 amino acids. CDR3 in DNA: TGTGCCAGCACCTATACAGGGAAGGGGGGCACAGATACGCAGTATTTT. Its protein product is CASTYTGKGGTDTQYF.

The rearrangement links TRBV6-2 or TRBV6-3 to TRBJ2-1, with a weak D call TRBD1 (5 bases). Trimming stripped 5 bases from V and 0 bases from J, with 11 bases between. Germline V CDR1 and CDR2: MNHEY, SVGEGT. The CDR3 has 15 residues. The CDR3 here is CASSPWTRSYNEQFF. The CDR3 bases are TGTGCCAGCAGTCCTTGGACACGCTCCTACAATGAGCAGTTCTTC.

The rearrangement uses TRBV7-9 and TRBJ2-7, with 7 bases fitting TRBD2. V was pared by 5 bases and J by 3 bases, with 7 bases of the junction left unmatched. The CDR3 runs to 14 residues. Per the germline V gene, CDR1 is SEHNR and CDR2 is FQNEAQ (reference sequence). CDR3: CASSLWTSNYEQYF. CDR3 DNA sequence: TGTGCCAGCAGCCTGTGGACTAGTAACTACGAGCAGTACTTC.

The rearrangement joins TRBV20-1 to TRBJ2-5; possibly TRBD1 for D (6 bases). The DNA matches TRBJ2-7 better at its end, which makes the J call doubtful. Germline V gene lookup returns CDR1 DFQATT and CDR2 SNEGSKA (reference sequence). CDR3 length equals 15 residues. The CDR3 bases are TGCAGTGCTCAAAGGATAGCAGGGGATAAGGACGAGCAGTACTTC. Protein sequence: CSAQRIAGDKDEQYF.

The chain is built from TRBV20-1 and TRBJ1-2; D not resolved. The CDR3 sequence is 16 residues long. V lost 6 bases and J lost 2, with 22 bases in between. Germline CDR1 is DFQATT and CDR2 is SNEGSKA (reference sequence). CDR3 sequence: CSALNPPTQPNYGYTF. In nucleotides, the CDR3 is TGCAGTGCCCTGAACCCTCCAACGCAGCCGAACTATGGCTACACCTTC.

This clonotype appeared once. The V gene is TRBV20-1, the J gene TRBJ2-1; 13 bases are shared with TRBD2. The CDR3 length is 14 residues. Losses at the gene ends were 6 bases for V and 6 bases for J; bases not matched to a gene: 5. In germline, CDR1 is DFQATT, CDR2 SNEGSKA (reference sequence). CDR3 region: CSAAGTSGINEQFF. The CDR3 bases are TGCAGTGCGGCCGGGACTAGCGGGATCAATGAGCAGTTCTTC.

The chain joins TRBV20-1 to TRBJ2-4; D call uncertain. The tail of the sequence fits TRBJ2-7 better, so the J call may be wrong. CDR3 length: 13 residues. Germline V gives CDR1 DFQATT, CDR2 SNEGSKA (reference sequence). DNA of the CDR3: TGCAGTGCTAGACCCAGAGGAAGGTACGAGCAGTACTTC. The encoded protein is CSARPRGRYEQYF.

The chain recombines TRBV5-6 with TRBJ2-7; D is uncertain. This CDR3 is 15 amino acids long. CDR1 and CDR2 (germline): SGHDT, YYEEEE. The germline V and J ends were trimmed by 0 bases and 0 bases, with 10 bases remaining between them. The CDR3 spells CASSLGVVASYEQYF. The CDR3 DNA reads TGTGCCAGCAGCTTGGGCGTGGTAGCCTCCTACGAGCAGTACTTC.

This CDR3 reads CASSQVRGGVNEQFF. CDR3 sequence (DNA): TGTGCCAGCAGCCAAGTACGCGGGGGGGTCAATGAGCAGTTCTTC. The genes are TRBV3-1 and TRBJ2-1, with 9 bases that match TRBD2. Losses at the gene ends were 1 base for V and 6 bases for J; bases not matched to a gene: 4. The V gene's germline CDR1 is LGHDT and CDR2 YNNKEL (reference sequence). The CDR3 loop spans 15 amino acids.

This clonotype has a handful of counts. The rearrangement links TRBV5-5 to TRBJ1-5; TRBD1 matches 7 bases. Looked up from germline, CDR1 is SGHKS and CDR2 is YYEKEE (reference sequence). This CDR3 spans 17 amino acids. V shed 0 bases, J shed 2 bases, and the junction held 8 bases outside the gene matches. The CDR3 loop is CASSLGHRGEGNQPQHF. Here the CDR3 DNA reads TGTGCCAGCAGCTTGGGTCACAGGGGAGAGGGCAATCAGCCCCAGCATTTT.

This chain joins TRBV5-1 and TRBJ1-2, with 10 bases fitting TRBD1. V was pared by 5 bases and J by 8 bases, with 6 bases of the junction left unmatched. The CDR3 extends over 13 amino acids. Germline V CDR1 and CDR2: SGHRS, YFSETQ. CDR3 DNA: TGCGCCAGCAGGACAGGGGGCGTAGGAGGCTACACCTTC. It translates to CASRTGGVGGYTF.

V is TRBV14 and J is TRBJ2-4; a weak D match, TRBD1 (6 bases). Trimming stripped 4 bases from V and 1 base from J, with 14 bases between. The CDR3 extends over 16 amino acids. CDR1 SGHDN and CDR2 FVKESK come from the germline V gene. CDR3 coding DNA: TGTGCCAGCAGCCTCCTAGGGGGTGCGGCCAAAAACATTCAGTACTTC. It specifies CASSLLGGAAKNIQYF.

There are a few counts of this clonotype. The chain combines TRBV11-2 with TRBJ2-7; 11 positions match TRBD1. This CDR3 has 15 amino acids. From germline, CDR1 is SGHAT and CDR2 FQNNGV. Trimming took 3 bases from V and 4 from J; bases not matched to a gene: 5. CDR3 in amino acids: CASSLGQGGFYEQYF. The CDR3 DNA reads as TGTGCCAGCAGCTTGGGACAGGGGGGCTTTTACGAGCAGTACTTC.

This clonotype was picked up a small number of times. V is TRBV10-3 and J is TRBJ2-1, with 9 nucleotides matching TRBD1. Germline V gives CDR1 ENHRY, CDR2 SYGVKD. CDR3 length: 14 amino acids. J was trimmed by 5 bases and V by 4 bases; bases with no gene match: 3. This CDR3 is CAISAGTGHNEQFF. The CDR3 DNA follows: TGTGCCATCAGTGCCGGGACAGGGCACAATGAGCAGTTCTTC.

The J gene is TRBJ1-2, the V gene TRBV29-1; D perhaps matches TRBD1 (6 bases). CDR3 length: 14 residues. The ends were cut back, 2 bases at V and 7 bases at J, with 17 bases in the middle. Per germline, CDR1 SQVTM and CDR2 ANQGSEA. The DNA of the CDR3 is TGCAGCGTTGAAAGGGGCAGGGGTGTGGGTGGCTACACCTTC. Translation gives CSVERGRGVGGYTF. The whole variable domain, remainder taken from reference TRBV29-1 and TRBJ1-2, is SAVISQKPSRDICQRGTSLTIQCQVDSQVTMMFWYRQQPGQSLTLIATANQGSEATYESGFVIDKFPISRPNLTFSTLTVSNMSPEDSSIYLCSVERGRGVGGYTFGSGTRLTVV.

The CDR3 nucleotides are TGCAGCGTTGCTGGAGCGGGAGCCACCGGGGAGCTGTTTTTT. Amino acids: CSVAGAGATGELFF. The chain joins TRBV29-1 to TRBJ2-2; 8 bases line up with TRBD2. Germline V CDR1 and CDR2: SQVTM, ANQGSEA. The CDR3 totals 14 residues. V trimming: 4 bases; J trimming: 4 bases; junction bases outside the gene matches: 5.

The chain couples TRBV20-1 to TRBJ2-5, with 13 bases matching TRBD2. With 3 bases clipped from V and 2 bases from J, the junction kept 3 bases outside the gene matches. Germline V lookup: CDR1 DFQATT, CDR2 SNEGSKA (reference sequence). The CDR3 spans 15 residues. The CDR3 loop reads CSASRTSGRQETQYF. The CDR3 DNA reads as TGCAGTGCTAGTAGGACTAGCGGGAGACAAGAGACCCAGTACTTC.

This chain connects TRBV12-3 or TRBV12-4 to TRBJ1-2; D might be TRBD1 (5 bases). This CDR3 is 12 amino acids long. V lost 2 bases to trimming and J lost 8 bases, with 9 bases between them. The CDR3 DNA sequence: TGTGCCAGCAGTTTATGGGGCAGGGGCTACACCTTC. Encoded protein: CASSLWGRGYTF.

The V and J genes are TRBV6-5 and TRBJ2-3; D is perhaps TRBD2 (6 bases). The CDR3 extends over 15 amino acids. The V gene lost 4 bases and the J gene lost 4 bases, with 15 bases spanning the gap. CDR1 is MNHEY and CDR2 is SVGAGI in the germline V gene. CDR3: CASSCSGLAADTQYF. The CDR3 nucleotides are TGTGCCAGCAGTTGCTCTGGGTTAGCGGCAGATACGCAGTATTTT.